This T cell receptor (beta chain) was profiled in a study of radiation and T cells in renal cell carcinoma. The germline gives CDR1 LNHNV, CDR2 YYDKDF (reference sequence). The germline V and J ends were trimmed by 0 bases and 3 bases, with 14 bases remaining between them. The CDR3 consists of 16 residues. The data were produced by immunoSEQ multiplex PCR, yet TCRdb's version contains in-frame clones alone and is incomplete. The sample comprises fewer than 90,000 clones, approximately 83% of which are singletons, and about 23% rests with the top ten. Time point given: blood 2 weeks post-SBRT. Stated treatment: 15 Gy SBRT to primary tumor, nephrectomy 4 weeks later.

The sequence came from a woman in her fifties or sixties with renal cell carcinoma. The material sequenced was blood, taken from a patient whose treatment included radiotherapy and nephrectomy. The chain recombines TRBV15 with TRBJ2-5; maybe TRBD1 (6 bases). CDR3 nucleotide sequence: TGTGCCACCAGCAGAGAGTTGGGGAAGGGGGAAGAGACCCAGTACTTC. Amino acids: CATSRELGKGEETQYF.